Listed below are T cell receptor beta chains from one sample, sequenced in a study of cytomegalovirus exposure and HLA in healthy donors. TCRdb's table, derived via immunoSEQ multiplex PCR, lists solely in-frame clones and lacks some. The sample lists approximately 160,000 clones, 65% to 70% occurring once. Sequencing was carried out using PBMCs. These receptors came from a woman aged 18-35 years in good health and CMV-seropositive. CDR3s include the opening cysteine and the closing phenylalanine or tryptophan. A D gene is named only where the DNA matches it firmly. The size of a clone is reported for some rows only, either as once, few or many, or as a class for expanded clones.

size,V,J,D,CDR3,DNA
-,TRBV7-3,TRBJ2-7,TRBD2,CASSSLGTSGVYEQYF,TGTGCCAGCAGCTCGCTCGGGACTAGCGGGGTCTACGAGCAGTACTTC
-,TRBV9,TRBJ1-4,-,CASSVAELNEKLFF,TGTGCCAGCAGCGTAGCTGAGTTAAATGAAAAACTGTTTTTT
-,TRBV19,TRBJ2-6,-,CATRPSGANVLTF,TGTGCCACCAGGCCCTCTGGGGCCAACGTCCTGACTTTC
-,TRBV6-6,TRBJ2-7,-,CASSSQGSEQYF,TGTGCCAGCAGTTCGCAGGGTTCCGAGCAGTACTTC
-,TRBV28,TRBJ1-5,-,CASSLFSTNQPQHF,TGTGCCAGCAGTTTATTCTCCACAAATCAGCCCCAGCATTTT
-,TRBV28,TRBJ2-2,-,CASNPATANTGELFF,TGTGCCAGCAACCCGGCGACAGCGAACACCGGGGAGCTGTTTTTT
few,TRBV6-5,TRBJ1-1,-,CASSYSTGGLNTEAFF,TGTGCCAGCAGTTACTCGACGGGGGGCCTGAACACTGAAGCTTTCTTT
-,TRBV18,TRBJ2-3,-,CASSPPRGREVDTQYF,TGTGCCAGCTCACCACCGAGAGGCAGGGAGGTAGATACGCAGTATTTT
once,TRBV29-1,TRBJ2-7,-,CSAREAGIPTEQYF,TGCAGCGCCCGTGAGGCGGGAATCCCCACCGAGCAGTACTTC
-,TRBV18,TRBJ2-5,-,CASSPPKGYGETQYF,TGTGCCAGCTCACCACCGAAGGGGTATGGCGAGACCCAGTACTTC
-,TRBV6-4,TRBJ2-3,TRBD1,CASSDGTGADTQYF,TGTGCCAGCAGTGACGGTACAGGGGCCGATACGCAGTATTTT
-,TRBV27,TRBJ2-1,TRBD2,CASSPGTSGYNEQFF,TGTGCCAGCAGTCCCGGGACTAGCGGGTACAATGAGCAGTTCTTC
-,TRBV7-9,TRBJ2-2,-,CASSPWTGNTGELFF,TGTGCCAGTAGCCCGTGGACGGGAAACACCGGGGAGCTGTTTTTT
-,TRBV28,TRBJ1-2,-,CAGSIRGSYGYTF,TGTGCCGGCAGTATCAGGGGTTCCTATGGCTACACCTTC
-,TRBV30,TRBJ2-4,-,CAWTAGNNIQYF,TGTGCCTGGACGGCAGGGAACAACATTCAGTACTTC
-,TRBV30,TRBJ1-5,-,CAWQEGHHSNQPQHF,TGTGCCTGGCAAGAGGGACATCATAGCAATCAGCCCCAGCATTTT
-,TRBV18,TRBJ2-1,TRBD2,CASSPLPGAGGNNEQFF,TGTGCCAGCTCACCACTCCCAGGGGCGGGAGGTAACAATGAGCAGTTCTTC
-,TRBV11-2,TRBJ2-7,TRBD1,CASSWGQGGYEQYF,TGTGCCAGCAGCTGGGGACAGGGGGGATACGAGCAGTACTTC
-,TRBV30,TRBJ1-1,-,CAWSVGHPNTEAFF,TGTGCCTGGAGTGTGGGACATCCGAACACTGAAGCTTTCTTT
once,TRBV9,TRBJ2-6,TRBD2,CASSAGLAVFGGASGANVLTF,TGTGCCAGCAGCGCGGGACTAGCGGTCTTTGGAGGGGCATCTGGGGCCAACGTCCTGACTTTC
-,TRBV11-3,TRBJ2-7,TRBD1,CASSSDRGPSEQYF,TGTGCCAGCAGCAGCGACAGGGGACCCTCCGAGCAGTACTTC
once,TRBV14,TRBJ2-3,TRBD2,CASSATLGASGGALDTQYF,TGTGCCAGCAGCGCCACACTCGGGGCTAGCGGGGGGGCCCTGGATACGCAGTATTTT
few,TRBV7-6,TRBJ2-1,-,CASSLAWAGSDEQFF,TGTGCCAGCAGCTTAGCGTGGGCGGGTTCGGATGAGCAGTTCTTC
-,TRBV21-1,TRBJ2-3,-,CASSKAGGADCGRGDSDTQYF,TGTGCCAGCAGCAAAGCAGGGGGTGCGGATTGTGGCAGGGGCGACTCGGATACGCAGTATTTT
-,TRBV7-7,TRBJ2-2,TRBD2,CASGTQGPGELFF,TGTGCTAGCGGGACTCAAGGGCCCGGGGAGCTGTTTTTT
-,TRBV7-8,TRBJ2-7,-,CASSLRYEQYF,TGTGCCAGCAGCTTACGCTACGAGCAGTACTTC
-,TRBV9,TRBJ2-1,-,CASSVGEGREREQFF,TGTGCCAGCAGCGTAGGTGAGGGTCGTGAGCGTGAGCAGTTCTTC
-,TRBV5-5,TRBJ1-1,-,CASSHGGNTEAFF,TGTGCCAGCAGCCACGGCGGCAACACTGAAGCTTTCTTT
-,TRBV2,TRBJ1-2,TRBD1,CASSGGQIYGYTF,TGTGCCAGCAGTGGGGGACAGATATATGGCTACACCTTC
few,TRBV27,TRBJ1-5,-,CASSLEGNNQPQHF,TGTGCCAGCAGTCTGGAGGGAAATAATCAGCCCCAGCATTTT
-,TRBV10-3,TRBJ2-1,-,CAIMADYNEQFF,TGTGCCATCATGGCAGACTACAATGAGCAGTTCTTC